A selection of T cell receptor beta chains follows, all from one sample in a study of Graves' ophthalmopathy and Graves' hyperthyroidism. TCRdb fed the multiplex PCR reads into MiXCR, producing one record per CDR3 protein. This table has over a million distinct CDR3 sequences, about 40% appearing once. Sequencing was carried out using peripheral blood or thyroid tissue (not recorded which). These receptor sequences come from an adult man with Graves' hyperthyroidism. The CDR3 runs from the conserved cysteine through the conserved F or W. The D gene is left open where the match is weak. Only some rows state a clone size, as once, few, many or a class for expanded clones.

D gene	J gene	clone size	V gene	CDR3 protein	CDR3 DNA
.	TRBJ2-7	.	TRBV20-1	CSAIEETGEGHEQYF	TGCAGTGCTATTGAGGAGACGGGCGAAGGTCACGAGCAGTACTTC
.	TRBJ2-1	.	TRBV25-1	CASSDPVSYNEQFF	TGTGCCAGCAGTGACCCCGTGTCCTACAATGAGCAGTTCTTC
.	TRBJ1-5	many	TRBV19	CASMRQGNQPQHF	TGTGCCAGTATGCGGCAGGGCAATCAGCCCCAGCATTTT
.	TRBJ1-1	many	TRBV10-3	CAISEKSTNEAFF	TGTGCCATCAGTGAGAAGTCAACTAATGAAGCTTTCTTT
TRBD2	TRBJ2-2	.	TRBV7-3	CASSLTLGLAGAAGELFF	TGTGCCAGCAGCTTAACTTTAGGACTAGCGGGAGCGGCCGGGGAGCTGTTTTTT
.	TRBJ1-1	many	TRBV5-1	CASSPGVRMNTEAFF	TGCGCCAGCAGCCCCGGAGTGAGGATGAACACTGAAGCTTTCTTT
TRBD2	TRBJ2-3	.	TRBV7-2	CASSLGGGYTDTQYF	TGTGCCAGCAGCTTGGGGGGGGGGTATACAGATACGCAGTATTTT
TRBD1	TRBJ2-2	.	TRBV6-6	CASRMTGWGELFF	TGTGCCAGCAGGATGACAGGGTGGGGGGAGCTGTTTTTT
TRBD1	TRBJ1-2	many	TRBV7-9	CASSTGTGDSYGYTF	TGTGCCAGCTCCACCGGGACAGGAGACTCCTATGGCTACACCTTC
.	TRBJ2-3	.	TRBV7-9	CASSPPVATDTQYF	TGTGCCAGCAGCCCCCCGGTGGCTACAGATACGCAGTATTTT
TRBD2	TRBJ2-7	few	TRBV9	CASRTSGGNTYEQYF	TGTGCCAGCAGGACGAGCGGGGGGAATACCTACGAGCAGTACTTC
TRBD1	TRBJ1-2	.	TRBV24-1	CATRPDRAGGYTF	TGTGCCACCAGACCTGACAGGGCAGGTGGCTACACCTTC
.	TRBJ2-5	many	TRBV9	CASSVANQETQYF	TGTGCCAGCAGCGTGGCAAACCAAGAGACCCAGTACTTC
TRBD1	TRBJ2-7	few	TRBV14	CASSLIWTGSYEQYF	TGTGCCAGCAGCTTAATATGGACAGGGTCCTACGAGCAGTACTTC
.	TRBJ2-2	.	TRBV5-1	CASSSHPGTKNTGELFF	TGCGCCAGCAGCTCACACCCCGGGACAAAGAACACCGGGGAGCTGTTTTTT
.	TRBJ1-5	many	TRBV19	CASSTRGNQPQHF	TGTGCCAGCAGCACCCGCGGCAATCAGCCCCAGCATTTT
TRBD1	TRBJ1-6	.	TRBV25-1	CASSARQGDNSPLHF	TGTGCCAGCAGTGCTAGACAGGGGGATAATTCACCCCTCCACTTT
TRBD2	TRBJ2-5	.	TRBV29-1	CSVDGPGGSQETQYF	TGCAGCGTTGATGGCCCGGGAGGGTCCCAAGAGACCCAGTACTTC
.	TRBJ1-6	.	TRBV20-1	CSARKPGSSYNSPLHF	TGCAGTGCTAGAAAACCAGGGAGCTCCTATAATTCACCCCTCCACTTT
.	TRBJ1-2	.	TRBV2	CASSESFPVYGCTF	TGTGCCAGCAGTGAATCTTTCCCGGTCTATGGCTGCACCTTC
TRBD1	TRBJ2-7	many	TRBV12-3/TRBV12-4	CASTRMGQDYEQYF	TGTGCCAGCACCCGCATGGGACAGGACTACGAGCAGTACTTC
.	TRBJ1-5	.	TRBV20-1	CSARDRRAGVQAQHF	TGCAGTGCTAGAGATCGGCGGGCAGGGGTCCAGGCCCAGCATTTT
TRBD1	TRBJ1-5	many	TRBV4-1	CASSQGTDRGNQPQHF	TGCGCCAGCAGCCAGGGAACAGACAGGGGTAATCAGCCCCAGCATTTT